A single sample gave rise to the 27 T cell receptor beta chains below, sequenced in a study of control samples from healthy donors and cancer patients. Generated by immunoSEQ multiplex PCR, the TCRdb table keeps only in-frame clones and is missing some. Of roughly 80,000 clones in the sample, 85% to 90% were seen once. The specimen was blood. The receptors were gathered from a man between 45 and 60 years old in good health.

This clone was picked up one time. V and J are TRBV7-8 and TRBJ2-1; the D gene is possibly TRBD1 (6 bases). The CDR3 length is 16 residues. V was cut by 2 bases and J by 4 bases, with 15 bases left in between. Germline V lookup: CDR1 SGHVS, CDR2 FQNEAQ. In nucleotides, the CDR3 is TGTGCCAGCAGCTTATCGAGTGTGGGGGCTTACAATGAGCAGTTCTTC. It yields the protein CASSLSSVGAYNEQFF.

This clone was seen just once. The V and J genes are TRBV11-2 and TRBJ2-2, with 12 positions matching TRBD2. This CDR3 contains 16 residues. With 5 bases clipped from V and 5 bases from J, the junction kept 6 bases outside the gene matches. Germline V CDR1 and CDR2: SGHAT, FQNNGV. This CDR3 reads CASSILAGGPTGELFF. The CDR3, as DNA: TGTGCCAGCAGCATACTAGCGGGGGGTCCTACCGGGGAGCTGTTTTTT.

The chain is built from TRBV15 and TRBJ1-2; D gene unclear. Germline V lookup: CDR1 LNHNV, CDR2 YYDKDF (reference sequence). V was clipped by 0 bases and J by 7 bases, with 6 bases between them. This CDR3 has 12 residues. CDR3 residues: CATSRDYGGYTF. The CDR3 DNA reads TGTGCCACCAGCAGAGATTACGGTGGCTACACCTTC.

The chain carries TRBV3-1 (or the pseudogene TRBV3-2) and TRBJ2-5; 13 nucleotides line up with TRBD2. The CDR3 length is 19 residues. Trimming removed 0 bases from V and 1 base from J; junction bases left unmatched: 8. CDR1 is LGHDT and CDR2 is YNNKEL in the germline V gene (reference sequence). As DNA, the CDR3 is TGTGCCAGCAGCCAAGATTACCCTCGGACTAGCGGGGGCCAAGAGACCCAGTACTTC. Amino acids: CASSQDYPRTSGGQETQYF.

Relative to its sample, this clone is medium-sized. The chain combines TRBV5-1 with TRBJ1-5; tentatively, D is TRBD1 (5 bases). Trimming pared 5 bases from V and 7 bases from J, leaving 19 bases between. Germline values: CDR1 SGHRS, CDR2 YFSETQ. CDR3 length: 15 residues. Here the CDR3 reads CASREGPDGRQPQHF. Here the CDR3 DNA reads TGCGCCAGCAGGGAGGGGCCTGACGGCAGGCAGCCCCAGCATTTT.

This rearrangement joins TRBV18 to TRBJ1-1, with D perhaps TRBD1 (6 bases). In germline, CDR1 is KGHSH, CDR2 LQKENI. This CDR3 comprises 14 residues. Trimming stripped 2 bases from V and 8 bases from J, with 15 bases between. This CDR3 is CASSPSQGRVEAFF. DNA for the CDR3: TGTGCCAGCTCACCATCCCAGGGGCGGGTGGAAGCTTTCTTT.

V is TRBV5-4 and J is TRBJ2-7; D gene ambiguous. There are 15 residues in the CDR3. Germline-derived CDR1 and CDR2 are SGHNT and YYREEE (reference sequence). V shed 0 bases and J shed 2 bases, with 12 bases lying between them. The CDR3 DNA is TGTGCCAGCAGCTTGGCCGACAAGCGCGCCTACGAGCAGTACTTC. It is translated as CASSLADKRAYEQYF.

This clone has more than one count but fewer than ten. The rearrangement links TRBV6-1 to TRBJ2-1, with TRBD1 matching over 11 bases. Germline CDR1 MNHNS, CDR2 SASEGT. With V trimmed by 4 bases and J by 3 bases, 5 bases remained unmatched. The length of the CDR3 is 16 residues. This CDR3 reads CASSAGTGGVYNEQFF. CDR3 DNA: TGTGCCAGCAGTGCCGGGACAGGGGGGGTCTACAATGAGCAGTTCTTC.

The chain links TRBV7-6 to TRBJ2-2; D is unclear. This CDR3 spans 16 amino acids. The V end lost 1 base, the J end lost 2 bases, and 11 bases lay between the germline ends. Germline loops: CDR1 SGHVS, CDR2 FNYEAQ. CDR3 sequence reads: CASSLEVLPNTGELFF. CDR3 in DNA: TGTGCCAGCAGCTTAGAAGTGTTACCCAACACCGGGGAGCTGTTTTTT.

The CDR3 nucleotides are TGTGCCAGCAGTTTATTGGGCAGAAGCTACGAGCAGTACTTC. Its protein product is CASSLLGRSYEQYF. The rearrangement links TRBV27 to TRBJ2-7; D remains unclear. This CDR3 comprises 14 residues. The ends were cut back, 1 base at V and 3 bases at J, with 10 bases in the middle. The V gene's germline CDR1 is MNHEY and CDR2 SMNVEV (reference sequence).

The gene calls are TRBV10-3 and TRBJ2-5; 8 bases agree with TRBD2. The CDR3 covers 15 residues. The V gene end was trimmed by 2 bases and the J gene end by 0 bases; junction bases not matched to a gene: 2. Germline loops: CDR1 ENHRY, CDR2 SYGVKD. The CDR3 loop reads CAISEVAGYQETQYF. Written as DNA, the CDR3 is TGTGCCATCAGTGAGGTAGCGGGGTACCAAGAGACCCAGTACTTC.

The table lists this clone with a few counts. The chain has TRBV7-2 and TRBJ1-3; D remains ambiguous. The CDR3 covers 16 residues. Germline CDR1 SGHTA, CDR2 FQGNSA. Trimming removed 1 base at V and 4 bases at J, with 14 bases between. The CDR3 protein is CASSLVAAVAGNTIYF. CDR3 nucleotide sequence: TGTGCCAGCAGCTTAGTGGCCGCCGTCGCCGGAAACACCATATATTTT.

This clone has more than one count but fewer than ten. The chain couples TRBV28 to TRBJ2-7; no definite D call. CDR3 length: 11 residues. V lost 5 bases, J lost 3 bases, and 5 bases lay in between. Germline CDR1 and CDR2: MDHEN and SYDVKM. In DNA form, the CDR3 reads TGTGCCAGCAGTGTCAGCTACGAGCAGTACTTC. Protein sequence: CASSVSYEQYF.

The gene calls are TRBV28 and TRBJ2-7; D may be TRBD1 or TRBD2 (6 bases each). V shed 8 bases and J shed 6 bases, with 23 bases lying between them. The CDR3 sequence is 15 residues long. CDR1 and CDR2 (germline): MDHEN, SYDVKM. CDR3 nucleotides: TGTGCCAGCCAAATAGGGGGGTCGGGGTTGGGCGAGCAGTACTTC. Translating gives CASQIGGSGLGEQYF.

This sequence joins TRBV21-1 and TRBJ2-7. TRBV21-1 is a pseudogene. This CDR3 is built from 11 residues. The CDR3 loop is CASSKEYEQYF. The CDR3 region has the DNA TGTGCCAGCAGCAAGGAATACGAGCAGTACTTC.

The chain carries TRBV18 and TRBJ2-4, with a weak D call TRBD2 (7 bases). The CDR3 has 17 residues. Trimming left V 0 bases short and J 5 bases short, with 17 bases between. The germline CDR1 and CDR2 sequences are KGHSH and LQKENI. CDR3 sequence (DNA): TGTGCCAGCTCACCACCTCAAGGTCGGGGGGCCCAAAACATTCAGTACTTC. Encoded protein: CASSPPQGRGAQNIQYF.

The rearrangement links TRBV7-8 to TRBJ2-5; a weak D match, TRBD2 (5 bases). The CDR3 is 15 residues long. Germline V CDR1 and CDR2: SGHVS, FQNEAQ. The V end was cut by 2 bases, the J end by 5 bases, with 15 bases between. The CDR3 region is CASSLTALRGETQYF. CDR3 DNA: TGTGCCAGCAGCTTAACGGCTCTTAGAGGGGAGACCCAGTACTTC.

This chain connects TRBV11-2 to TRBJ1-3; D gene unclear. CDR1 is SGHAT and CDR2 is FQNNGV in the germline V gene. This CDR3 comprises 15 residues. V was pared by 3 bases and J by 0 bases, with 9 bases between. CDR3: CASSFGGYSGNTIYF. The CDR3 DNA reads TGTGCCAGCAGCTTCGGAGGGTACTCTGGAAACACCATATATTTT.

Worth noting for this clone: A junction end diverges from the germline sequence, so it may reflect a read error. The chain recombines TRBV11-2 with TRBJ1-1; D might be TRBD1 (5 bases). CDR1 is SGHAT, CDR2 FQNNGV, per germline. There are 16 residues in the CDR3. CDR3 residues: CANSPLSGRRNTEAFF. Here the CDR3 DNA reads TGTGCCAACAGCCCTCTTTCAGGGCGGCGGAACACTGAAGCTTTCTTT.

This clone was counted a few times. The chain has TRBV5-8 and TRBJ1-2, with D uncertain. This CDR3 has 18 residues. CDR1 and CDR2 from the germline V gene are SGHTS and YDEGEE. The germline V and J ends were trimmed by 3 bases and 1 base, with 22 bases remaining between them. Here the CDR3 DNA reads TGTGCCAGCAGCTCCCCTGGTAGGGCCGAAACTTTTAACTATGGCTACACCTTC. Translating gives CASSSPGRAETFNYGYTF.

The chain has TRBV19 and TRBJ2-7; TRBD1 aligns across 9 bases. CDR1 is LNHDA, CDR2 SQIVND, per germline (reference sequence). V lost 9 bases to trimming and J lost 1 base; unmatched junction nucleotides: 7. CDR3 length equals 14 residues. The CDR3 sequence is CASSAGTGSYEQYF. The DNA of the CDR3 is TGTGCCAGCAGCGCCGGGACAGGGTCCTACGAGCAGTACTTC. Full variable domain (remainder filled in from reference TRBV19 and TRBJ2-7): DGGITQSPKYLFRKEGQNVTLSCEQNLNHDAMYWYRQDPGQGLRLIYYSQIVNDFQKGDIAEGYSVSREKKESFPLTVTSAQKNPTAFYLCASSAGTGSYEQYFGPGTRLTVT.

This chain connects TRBV6-6 to TRBJ1-4; no clear D. V was clipped by 9 bases and J by 10 bases, with 9 bases between them. This CDR3 is built from 10 residues. The germline gives CDR1 MNHNY, CDR2 SVGAGI (reference sequence). The CDR3 bases are TGTGCCAGTCGGTCGGTAAAACTGTTTTTT. As protein: CASRSVKLFF.

This CDR3 reads CASRADSPQETQYF. The CDR3 DNA is TGTGCCAGCAGAGCCGACAGCCCCCAAGAGACCCAGTACTTC. The chain has TRBV11-3 and TRBJ2-5, with D possibly TRBD1 on 5 matching bases. The germline V gene has CDR1 SGHNT and CDR2 YENEEA. The V and J ends lost 6 bases and 1 base respectively, with 12 bases between them. The CDR3 is made up of 14 amino acids.

The rearrangement joins TRBV7-8 to TRBJ2-7, with 12 bases that match TRBD2. This CDR3 comprises 15 residues. Germline lookup yields CDR1 SGHVS and CDR2 FQNEAQ. V lost 5 bases to trimming and J lost 6 bases; unmatched junction nucleotides: 8. CDR3 protein: CASSPDLLAGGEQYF. In DNA, the CDR3 is TGTGCCAGCAGCCCCGACTTACTAGCGGGGGGCGAGCAGTACTTC.

The rearrangement joins TRBV5-1 to TRBJ2-2, with 9 bases identical to TRBD2. CDR1 is SGHRS and CDR2 is YFSETQ in the germline V gene. Trimming took 1 base from V and 0 from J; bases not matched to a gene: 13. The CDR3 loop spans 20 amino acids. The chain's CDR3 is CASSLRSGSGGPSNTGELFF. CDR3 nucleotide sequence: TGCGCCAGCAGCTTGAGGTCGGGTAGCGGGGGTCCTTCGAACACCGGGGAGCTGTTTTTT.

V usage is TRBV5-8 and J usage is TRBJ1-2; 10 bases are a match to TRBD1. Germline values: CDR1 SGHTS, CDR2 YDEGEE. V lost 4 bases and J lost 6; bases outside the gene matches: 9. CDR3 length: 15 amino acids. CDR3 sequence (DNA): TGTGCCAGCAGCCAACTCCGCGGACAGGGGGATGGCTACACCTTC. Its protein product is CASSQLRGQGDGYTF.

The rearrangement links TRBV5-1 to TRBJ2-2, with D perhaps given as TRBD1 or TRBD2 (6 bases each). CDR1 SGHRS and CDR2 YFSETQ come from the germline V gene. Trimming took 0 bases from V and 6 from J, leaving 15 bases between them. This CDR3 is built from 16 residues. This chain's CDR3 is CASSLVGGPFPGELFF. CDR3 in DNA: TGCGCCAGCAGCTTGGTGGGGGGCCCGTTCCCCGGGGAGCTGTTTTTT.